One TCR beta chain is described in this entry. Its target is not known. Vbeta (60) and Jbeta (13) primers were used in the PCR. Method: immunoSEQ multiplex PCR; TCRdb's copy keeps in-frame clones and lacks some. This table holds roughly 190,000 clones. The data stem from a study of cytomegalovirus exposure and HLA in healthy donors. Study-wide context: Researchers found that under 90% of over 350 genotyped donors fell within the Caucasian-associated ancestry cluster. Overall study findings and caveats: A link between a missense DCLRE1C variant and TCR beta V- and J-gene trimming emerged from a later analysis. Some highly shared sequence variants likely arose as a pipeline artifact. Fewer N-insertions than the approximately 700-donor mean were reportedly shown by an Asian-associated ancestry cluster in a later analysis.

Per the germline V gene, CDR1 is SGHAT and CDR2 is FQNNGV. V lost 1 base, J lost 4 bases, and 5 bases lay in between. The CDR3 covers 13 residues. V usage is TRBV11-2 and J usage is TRBJ1-3, with D hard to call. The sequenced material came from PBMCs. The sequence derives from a woman younger than 35 in good health and CMV-seropositive. Here the CDR3 reads CASSLVQGNTIYF. The CDR3 DNA sequence: TGTGCCAGCAGCTTAGTACAGGGAAACACCATATATTTT.